These 5 T cell receptor beta chains came from one sample sequenced in a study of blood T cell repertoires in COVID-19. Repertoires were generated with immunoSEQ multiplex PCR, while TCRdb's copy carries only in-frame clones and drops some. The sample shows fewer than 250,000 clones, around 85% of them seen only once. Sequencing input: peripheral blood. The source is a man aged 35 to 55 with acute or convalescent COVID-19.

The J gene is TRBJ1-1, the V gene TRBV9; D may be TRBD1 (5 bases). Germline loops: CDR1 SGDLS, CDR2 YYNGEE. The CDR3 consists of 14 residues. The V gene lost 0 bases and the J gene lost 2 bases, with 8 bases spanning the gap. CDR3 protein: CASSVAGLNTEAFF. For the CDR3, the DNA is TGTGCCAGCAGCGTAGCAGGGCTCAACACTGAAGCTTTCTTT.

The chain has TRBV7-2 and TRBJ2-4; 9 nucleotides agree with TRBD2. Per the germline V gene, CDR1 is SGHTA and CDR2 is FQGNSA. The CDR3 is 19 residues long. J gave up 0 bases and V 7 bases, and 16 bases lay outside the gene matches. The CDR3 loop is CASTRRASGTPLAKNIQYF. For the CDR3, the DNA is TGTGCCAGCACCCGGAGGGCTAGCGGGACCCCTTTAGCCAAAAACATTCAGTACTTC.

This rearrangement joins TRBV5-1 to TRBJ2-7, with TRBD2 matching 11 bases. This CDR3 spans 15 amino acids. Germline CDR1 SGHRS, CDR2 YFSETQ. V was clipped by 4 bases and J by 2 bases; unmatched bases: 5. In DNA, the CDR3 is TGCGCCAGCAGCACTAGCGGGGGACCCCCCTACGAGCAGTACTTC. Translation: CASSTSGGPPYEQYF.

This chain connects TRBV19 to TRBJ2-7; 7 positions match TRBD1. J was trimmed by 3 bases and V by 4 bases; bases with no gene match: 9. This CDR3 comprises 15 residues. Germline CDR1 LNHDA, CDR2 SQIVND (reference sequence). In nucleotides, the CDR3 is TGTGCCAGTAGTAGAGCAAGACAGGGACGCTACGAGCAGTACTTC. Its protein is CASSRARQGRYEQYF.

This clone was seen a handful of times. V is TRBV30 and J is TRBJ2-7, with 8 bases that match TRBD1. Trimming at V came to 1 base and at J to 2 bases, leaving 7 bases not matched to a gene. This CDR3 comprises 15 residues. Germline CDR1 GTSNPN, CDR2 SVGIG (reference sequence). The chain's CDR3 is CAWSDKTGEAYEQYF. DNA of the CDR3: TGTGCCTGGAGTGATAAGACAGGGGAGGCCTACGAGCAGTACTTC.